The rows below give T cell receptor beta chains drawn from one sample of a study of shared clonotypes between healthy human individuals. Profiling relied on immunoSEQ multiplex PCR, and the TCRdb table lists in-frame clones only, not all of them. Among around 640,000 clones, about 95% were seen once, and the ten largest hold less than 0.13%. The sequencing input was naive CD8+ T cells sorted from blood. Source of these receptors: a woman between 25 and 40 years old in good health. Both conserved end residues are part of each CDR3. The D gene is left open where the match is weak. Rows may omit the clone size; those that give it use once, few, many or a size class.

d_gene	v_gene	j_gene	abundance	CDR3aa	CDR3nt
TRBD2	TRBV19	TRBJ2-3	-	CASSISGRAGADTQYF	TGTGCCAGTAGTATTTCCGGGAGGGCCGGAGCAGATACGCAGTATTTT
-	TRBV5-6	TRBJ1-3	-	CASSFAVDPGNTIYF	TGTGCCAGCAGCTTTGCGGTAGATCCTGGAAACACCATATATTTT
-	TRBV12-1	TRBJ2-2	-	CASSFAWGTGELFF	-
TRBD2	TRBV13	TRBJ2-1	-	CASSPASGSYNEQFF	TGTGCCAGCAGCCCAGCTAGCGGCTCCTACAATGAGCAGTTCTTC
-	TRBV28	TRBJ1-1	-	CASSSVPRVAQAFF	TGTGCCAGCAGTTCCGTACCCCGGGTCGCACAAGCTTTCTTT
-	TRBV10-1	TRBJ2-2	-	CASSEDWNTGELFF	TGCGCCAGCAGTGAAGACTGGAACACCGGGGAGCTGTTTTTT
-	TRBV5-1	TRBJ2-5	-	CASSLGRGETQYF	TGCGCCAGCAGCTTGGGTCGTGGAGAGACCCAGTACTTC
TRBD2	TRBV5-6	TRBJ2-3	-	CASSLDGLAETDTQYF	TGTGCCAGCAGCCTGGACGGACTAGCGGAGACAGATACGCAGTATTTT
TRBD2	TRBV7-9	TRBJ2-5	-	CASSSGLAGYQETQYF	TGTGCCAGCAGCTCCGGACTAGCGGGGTACCAAGAGACCCAGTACTTC
-	TRBV29-1	TRBJ1-2	-	CSVESGIYGYTF	TGCAGCGTTGAATCCGGAATCTATGGCTACACCTTC
-	TRBV27	TRBJ1-1	-	CASNPGGWETEAFF	TGTGCCTCAAACCCGGGGGGCTGGGAGACTGAAGCTTTCTTT
-	TRBV2	TRBJ1-2	few	CASSGLDYGYTF	TGTGCCAGCAGTGGGCTGGACTATGGCTACACCTTC
-	TRBV27	TRBJ2-2	-	CASSVSPGSFAEELFF	TGTGCCAGCTCAGTTTCCCCGGGGTCCTTCGCGGAGGAGCTGTTTTTT
-	TRBV9	TRBJ2-3	-	CASSVEWKETDTQYF	TGTGCCAGCAGCGTAGAGTGGAAAGAGACAGATACGCAGTATTTT
TRBD1	TRBV28	TRBJ1-6	-	CASSSPDRGFSPLHF	TGTGCCAGCAGCTCCCCGGACAGGGGGTTTTCACCCCTCCACTTT